Sequencing of this T cell receptor (beta chain) was carried out in a study of blood T cell repertoires in COVID-19. Overall study: Sources were T cells, B-cell-depleted T cells, or PBMCs; the material itself was cDNA or gDNA.

Unmatched junction bases numbered 6, after V lost 4 bases and J lost 0 bases. Germline CDR1 and CDR2: SGHDT and YYEEEE. This CDR3 contains 16 residues. Methods used by the authors: Quantification of nucleated cells was approximated via reference gene primer amplification. TCRdb keeps only in-frame clones here, not all; method: immunoSEQ multiplex PCR. V, J and clone size were drawn from that table, and D and trimming were deduced from the DNA. The sample lists almost 350,000 clones, approximately 90% occurring once. This rearrangement joins TRBV5-6 to TRBJ2-2, with 7 bases matching TRBD1. The clonotype originates from a woman aged 60-70 years with COVID-19, enrolled during active disease. The sample was peripheral blood. The CDR3 spells CASSPDRVPNTGELFF. The CDR3 bases are TGTGCCAGCAGCCCAGACAGGGTACCGAACACCGGGGAGCTGTTTTTT.